This T cell receptor (beta chain) was profiled in a study of shared clonotypes between healthy human individuals. Study results and limitations: In general, naive subsets displayed greater estimated richness than memory subsets did.

Sorted subsets were amplified in replicate PCRs using 200 ng DNA, about 30,000 T cell genomes. Measured with immunoSEQ multiplex PCR; TCRdb has only the in-frame clones, and not every one. The table records approximately 2,000,000 clones, 85% to 95% of them present only once. The CDR3 contains 14 residues. V was shortened by 2 bases and J by 0 bases, with 6 bases between the two germline ends. Germline V gene sequence: CDR1 MNHEY, CDR2 SMNVEV (reference sequence). As for this clone: Its antigen is not identified.

The chain employs TRBV27 and TRBJ2-3; D uncertain. This receptor was identified in a man aged 18 to 29 in good health. Some clones in this sample may be carry-over from other donors' samples. The sequencing input was naive CD4+ T cells from PBMCs. The subset here: CD45RA+ positively selected. CDR3 DNA: TGTGCCAGCAGTTTACGCTTAAGCACAGATACGCAGTATTTT. Its protein is CASSLRLSTDTQYF.